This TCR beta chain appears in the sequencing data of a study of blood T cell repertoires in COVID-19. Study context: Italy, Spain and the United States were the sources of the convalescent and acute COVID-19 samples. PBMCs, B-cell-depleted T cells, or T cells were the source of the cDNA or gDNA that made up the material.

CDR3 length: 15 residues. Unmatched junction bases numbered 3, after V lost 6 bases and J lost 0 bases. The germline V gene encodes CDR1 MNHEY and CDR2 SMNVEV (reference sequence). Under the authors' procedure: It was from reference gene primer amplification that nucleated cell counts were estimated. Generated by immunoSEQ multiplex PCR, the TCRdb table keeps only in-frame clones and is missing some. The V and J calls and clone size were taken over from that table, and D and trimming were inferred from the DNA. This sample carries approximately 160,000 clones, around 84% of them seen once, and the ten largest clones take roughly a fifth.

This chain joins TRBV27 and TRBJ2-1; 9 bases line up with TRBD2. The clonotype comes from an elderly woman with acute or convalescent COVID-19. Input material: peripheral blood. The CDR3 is CASRSGRSSYNEQFF. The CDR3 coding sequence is TGTGCCAGCAGGAGCGGGAGGAGCTCCTACAATGAGCAGTTCTTC.